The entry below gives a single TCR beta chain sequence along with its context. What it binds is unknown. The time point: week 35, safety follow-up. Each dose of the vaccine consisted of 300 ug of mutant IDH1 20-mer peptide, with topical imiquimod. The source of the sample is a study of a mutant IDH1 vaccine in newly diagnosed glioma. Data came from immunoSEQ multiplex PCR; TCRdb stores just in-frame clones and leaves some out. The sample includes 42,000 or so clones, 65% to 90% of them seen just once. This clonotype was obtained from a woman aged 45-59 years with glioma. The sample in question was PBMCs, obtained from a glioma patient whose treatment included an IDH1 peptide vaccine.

DNA of the CDR3: TGTGCCAGCAGTTCCCTAGGACAGGGAGGAGAGCAGTACTTC. Its translation is CASSSLGQGGEQYF. The chain joins TRBV6-6 to TRBJ2-7, with TRBD1 identical over 8 bases. V was pared by 4 bases and J by 7 bases, with 9 bases of the junction left unmatched. Germline CDR1 reads MNHNY; CDR2 reads SVGAGI (reference sequence). This CDR3 has 14 amino acids.